This entry lists 27 T cell receptor beta chains sequenced from one sample in a study of monozygotic twins with inflammatory bowel disease. TCRdb re-called the 5' RACE reads; every CDR3 protein appears as one record, without DNA. The sample has roughly 320,000 distinct CDR3 sequences. Source material: blood. The receptors originated from a human donor with ulcerative colitis or Crohn's disease, or a healthy co-twin of an affected twin (not recorded which).

The chain has TRBV19 and TRBJ1-2. The germline V gene has CDR1 LNHDA and CDR2 SQIVND (reference sequence). This CDR3 comprises 11 residues. The CDR3 here is CASTDLYGYTF.

The genes are TRBV7-8 and TRBJ2-6; TCRdb's assignment of TRBD2 cannot be checked, as there is no DNA. Germline assignment: CDR1 SGHVS and CDR2 FQNEAQ. This CDR3 region has 18 residues. CDR3 residues: CASSLALGRNIGANVLTF. The full variable domain, with the rest looked up from reference TRBV7-8 and TRBJ2-6, is GAGVSQSPRYKVAKRGQDVALRCDPISGHVSLFWYQQALGQGPEFLTYFQNEAQLDKSGLPSDRFFAERPEGSVSTLKIQRTQQEDSAVYLCASSLALGRNIGANVLTFGAGSRLTVL.

The rearrangement uses TRBV7-3 and TRBJ1-1; TCRdb gives TRBD1 as the D gene, but with no DNA this cannot be confirmed. Looked up from germline, CDR1 is SGHTA and CDR2 is FQGTGA. The CDR3 contains 13 residues. The CDR3 spells CASSRTPGTEAFF.

V usage is TRBV11-2 and J usage is TRBJ2-7; the D call of TRBD1 rests on TCRdb alone, since no DNA is present to check it. This CDR3 spans 15 amino acids. In germline, CDR1 is SGHAT, CDR2 FQNNGV. CDR3 in amino acids: CASSLGLGTPYEQYF.

This sequence joins TRBV6-1 and TRBJ2-1. CDR1 MNHNS and CDR2 SASEGT come from the germline V gene. The CDR3 loop spans 12 amino acids. The CDR3 sequence: CASSEEFNEQFF.

The chain couples TRBV6-2 or TRBV6-3 to TRBJ1-6. CDR3 size: 17 residues. Looked up from germline, CDR1 is MNHEY and CDR2 is SVGEGT. CDR3 sequence reads: CASSRFRFGSYNSPLHF.

This sequence joins TRBV19 and TRBJ2-1; the TCRdb D gene call, TRBD1, has no DNA to confirm it. There are 13 residues in the CDR3. Germline CDR1 is LNHDA and CDR2 is SQIVND (reference sequence). CDR3 residues: CASRYRGGDEQFF.

The rearrangement joins TRBV5-1 to TRBJ2-7. The CDR3 has 11 residues. Germline lookup yields CDR1 SGHRS and CDR2 YFSETQ. CDR3 sequence reads: CASGDSYEQYF.

The chain recombines TRBV25-1 with TRBJ2-1; TCRdb's D call of TRBD1 is untestable without DNA. The CDR3 is 13 amino acids. Per the germline V gene, CDR1 is MGHDK and CDR2 is SYGVNS. The chain's CDR3 is CASSGQGANEQFF.

The chain carries TRBV3-1 and TRBJ2-7. This CDR3 has 13 residues. Germline V lookup: CDR1 LGHDT, CDR2 YNNKEL (reference sequence). The CDR3 loop reads CASSQGGVYEQYF.

V gene TRBV5-5 combines with J gene TRBJ1-4; TCRdb's D gene call, TRBD1, goes unchecked for lack of DNA. The CDR3 extends over 13 amino acids. Per the germline V gene, CDR1 is SGHKS and CDR2 is YYEKEE (reference sequence). Here the CDR3 reads CASSLVGPEKLFF. The full variable domain, its missing parts supplied by reference TRBV5-5 and TRBJ1-4, is DAGVTQSPTHLIKTRGQQVTLRCSPISGHKSVSWYQQVLGQGPQFIFQYYEKEERGRGNFPDRFSARQFPNYSSELNVNALLLGDSALYLCASSLVGPEKLFFGSGTQLSVL.

The chain is built from TRBV12-3 or TRBV12-4 and TRBJ2-1. This CDR3 contains 15 residues. This CDR3 reads CASSLGLVYGDEQFF.

The rearrangement links TRBV20-1 to TRBJ2-7; absent DNA, TCRdb's TRBD2 call cannot be checked. The V gene's germline CDR1 is DFQATT and CDR2 SNEGSKA (reference sequence). There are 15 residues in the CDR3. CDR3 region: CSAPGIAGGSYEQNF.

The rearrangement links TRBV6-2 or TRBV6-3 to TRBJ1-5; TCRdb selects TRBD1, and the lack of DNA leaves this call unchecked. Germline V lookup: CDR1 MNHEY, CDR2 SVGEGT. The CDR3 runs 15 residues. The CDR3 sequence is CASSYGGGENQPQHF.

The chain links TRBV6-2 or TRBV6-3 to TRBJ1-5. The V gene's germline CDR1 is MNHEY and CDR2 SVGEGT. The CDR3 runs 14 residues. The CDR3 is CASTPGGGIQPQHF.

This chain joins TRBV9 and TRBJ1-6. The CDR3 spans 16 residues. CDR1 SGDLS and CDR2 YYNGEE come from the germline V gene. CDR3 residues: CASSYGRSSYNSPLHF.

J is TRBJ2-7 and V is TRBV20-1; lacking DNA, the TRBD1 call made by TCRdb goes unchecked. Germline loops: CDR1 DFQATT, CDR2 SNEGSKA (reference sequence). The CDR3 is 13 residues long. The CDR3 protein is CSAVTGTAYEQYF.

This chain connects TRBV12-3 or TRBV12-4 to TRBJ1-2; TCRdb returns TRBD1, unconfirmable since there is no DNA. This CDR3 spans 12 amino acids. This chain's CDR3 is CASSLQGYGYTF.

The V gene is TRBV18, the J gene TRBJ2-1. The germline gives CDR1 KGHSH, CDR2 LQKENI. This CDR3 region has 17 residues. CDR3: CASSPVFSSSSYNEQFF.

CDR3 region: CAWSVTGRELFF. The chain uses TRBV30 and TRBJ2-2. The length of the CDR3 is 12 residues. Germline CDR1 and CDR2: GTSNPN and SVGIG (reference sequence).

The V and J genes are TRBV3-1 and TRBJ1-1; lacking DNA, the TRBD1 call made by TCRdb goes unchecked. The germline CDR1 and CDR2 sequences are LGHDT and YNNKEL (reference sequence). The CDR3 covers 15 residues. The CDR3: CASSQRPGRGAEAFF.

J is TRBJ1-1 and V is TRBV28; no DNA is available, so the TRBD1 call from TCRdb remains unchecked. This CDR3 has 15 residues. CDR1 and CDR2 from the germline V gene are MDHEN and SYDVKM. The CDR3 here is CASSLLTGHYTEAFF.

The rearrangement uses TRBV5-5 and TRBJ1-5. Germline values: CDR1 SGHKS, CDR2 YYEKEE (reference sequence). The length of the CDR3 is 14 residues. The CDR3 sequence is CACSLGGSNQPQHF.

The chain employs TRBV7-2 and TRBJ1-6; TCRdb reports TRBD1, a call that lacks DNA to check it against. The CDR3 runs to 16 residues. Looked up from germline, CDR1 is SGHTA and CDR2 is FQGNSA. The CDR3 region is CASSLTSGVTNSPLHF.

The chain joins TRBV5-1 to TRBJ2-1; TCRdb gives TRBD1 as the D gene, but with no DNA this cannot be confirmed. The CDR3 is made up of 12 amino acids. The germline V gene has CDR1 SGHRS and CDR2 YFSETQ. The CDR3 region is CASSWGGGEQFF. Full variable domain (remainder filled in from reference TRBV5-1 and TRBJ2-1): KAGVTQTPRYLIKTRGQQVTLSCSPISGHRSVSWYQQTPGQGLQFLFEYFSETQRNKGNFPGRFSGRQFSNSRSEMNVSTLELGDSALYLCASSWGGGEQFFGPGTRLTVL.

This chain connects TRBV5-1 to TRBJ1-2; the TRBD1 assignment by TCRdb is unverifiable without DNA. The CDR3 has 14 residues. The germline V gene encodes CDR1 SGHRS and CDR2 YFSETQ. CDR3 amino acids: CASKAGTGNYGYTF.

The gene calls are TRBV6-5 and TRBJ1-3. This CDR3 spans 17 amino acids. CDR1 is MNHEY and CDR2 is SVGAGI in the germline V gene. CDR3 loop: CASSYSKRHGSGNTIYF.